This T cell receptor (beta chain) came from a study of blood T cell repertoires in COVID-19. As for the study in general: Collection of acute and convalescent COVID-19 samples took place in the United States, Italy and Spain. The analysed material was cDNA or gDNA that came from T cells, B-cell-depleted T cells, or PBMCs.

CDR1 and CDR2 from the germline V gene are SEHNR and FQNEAQ (reference sequence). The CDR3 covers 15 residues. Worth noting for this clone: Germline is not matched at one junction end, which may reflect a read error.

Measured with immunoSEQ multiplex PCR; TCRdb has only the in-frame clones, and not every one. The table includes about 380,000 clones, 81% detected once. The sequence was obtained from a human donor with acute or convalescent COVID-19. The donor label of this sample is uncertain. The sample consisted of peripheral blood. This chain joins TRBV7-9 and TRBJ2-1; 7 nucleotides agree with TRBD2. CDR3 in DNA: TGTGCCAGCAGCCCAGCGGGGTTTTCCTTCAATGAGCAGTTCTTC. Translation: CASSPAGFSFNEQFF.